Listed below are T cell receptor beta chains from one sample, sequenced in a study of HIV-infected patients and healthy controls. TCRdb reprocessed the 5' RACE reads via MiXCR and lists one record per CDR3 protein. Here the sample spans about 13,000 distinct CDR3 sequences, about a tenth being singletons. Sequences were obtained from blood. These receptors were collected from an adult in good health. Each CDR3 is given with its conserved first and last residue. D genes are given only for firm matches. Expanded clones are given a class, and other clones once, few, many or no size at all.

TRBV28	TRBD1	-	TRBJ1-2	CASSLLDRTNYGYTF	TGTGCCAGCAGTCTCCTGGACAGGACCAACTATGGCTACACCTTC
TRBV9	TRBD1	many	TRBJ2-3	CASSVSGTDTDTQYF	TGTGCCAGCAGCGTATCCGGGACAGACACAGATACGCAGTATTTT
TRBV7-9	-	medium-sized	TRBJ1-1	CAEGRLSKQNTEAFF	TGTGCGGAGGGGAGGCTTAGTAAACAGAACACTGAAGCTTTCTTT
TRBV9	-	many	TRBJ1-5	CASSAGAGQPQHF	TGTGCCAGCAGCGCGGGGGCTGGTCAGCCCCAGCATTTT
TRBV5-4	-	many	TRBJ2-7	CASSLGEFREQYF	TGTGCCAGCAGCTTGGGTGAGTTCCGCGAGCAGTACTTC
TRBV18	TRBD2	few	TRBJ2-1	CASSPPVSGSLGEQFF	TGTGCCAGCTCACCCCCCGTGAGCGGGAGTTTGGGTGAGCAGTTCTTC
TRBV29-1	-	medium-sized	TRBJ2-3	CSVAAFPTDTQYF	TGCAGCGTTGCTGCTTTCCCAACAGATACGCAGTATTTT
TRBV28	TRBD2	-	TRBJ2-3	CASSRAGAPDTQYF	TGTGCCAGCAGTCGAGCGGGAGCCCCAGATACGCAGTATTTT
TRBV5-4	-	medium-sized	TRBJ2-2	CASSSITGELFF	TGTGCCAGCAGCTCCATTACCGGGGAGCTGTTTTTT
TRBV12-3/TRBV12-4	-	medium-sized	TRBJ2-1	CASSVPGLYNEQFF	TGTGCCAGCAGTGTCCCGGGACTCTACAATGAGCAGTTCTTC
TRBV5-1	-	-	TRBJ2-7	CASSLQSDYEQYF	TGCGCCAGCAGCTTGCAGTCGGACTACGAGCAGTACTTC
TRBV13	-	many	TRBJ1-1	CASSIPPTGGAEAFF	TGTGCCAGCAGCATACCACCCACCGGAGGGGCTGAAGCTTTCTTT
TRBV7-2	-	many	TRBJ2-3	CASSLTVNRDTQYF	TGTGCCAGCAGCTTAACAGTAAACCGAGATACGCAGTATTTT
TRBV30	-	few	TRBJ2-2	CAWRVGVSGELFF	TGTGCCTGGAGGGTAGGGGTCTCCGGGGAGCTGTTTTTT
TRBV29-1	-	-	TRBJ2-5	CSFGQTMETQYF	TGCAGTTTCGGACAGACTATGGAGACCCAGTACTTC
TRBV20-1	TRBD1	many	TRBJ1-1	CSAPTGRRRTEAFF	TGCAGTGCTCCGACAGGGAGGCGTCGCACTGAAGCTTTCTTT
TRBV27	TRBD2	few	TRBJ2-2	CASSFRYTGTSVFLGDGELFF	TGTGCCAGCAGTTTCCGTTATACCGGGACTAGCGTTTTCCTCGGAGACGGGGAGCTGTTTTTT
TRBV29-1	-	many	TRBJ2-5	CSVKTDQETQYF	TGCAGCGTTAAGACAGACCAAGAGACCCAGTACTTC
TRBV7-2	-	medium-sized	TRBJ1-1	CASSSFRQALNTEAFF	TGTGCCAGCAGCTCTTTTAGACAAGCCTTGAACACTGAAGCTTTCTTT
TRBV7-9	-	many	TRBJ2-4	CASSLSSLGRANDIQYF	TGTGCCAGCAGCTTATCGTCGCTGGGAAGAGCTAACGACATTCAGTACTTC
TRBV28	TRBD1	few	TRBJ1-5	CASRDFIRDRGQGNQPQHF	TGTGCCAGCAGAGATTTCATCCGGGACAGGGGGCAGGGCAATCAGCCCCAGCATTTT
TRBV6-5	TRBD2	medium-sized	TRBJ2-1	CASRKAGGGYNEQFF	TGTGCCAGCAGAAAAGCGGGAGGAGGGTACAATGAGCAGTTCTTC
TRBV6-5	-	medium-sized	TRBJ2-3	CASSPLGRADTQYF	TGTGCCAGCAGCCCGCTTGGGCGCGCAGATACGCAGTATTTT